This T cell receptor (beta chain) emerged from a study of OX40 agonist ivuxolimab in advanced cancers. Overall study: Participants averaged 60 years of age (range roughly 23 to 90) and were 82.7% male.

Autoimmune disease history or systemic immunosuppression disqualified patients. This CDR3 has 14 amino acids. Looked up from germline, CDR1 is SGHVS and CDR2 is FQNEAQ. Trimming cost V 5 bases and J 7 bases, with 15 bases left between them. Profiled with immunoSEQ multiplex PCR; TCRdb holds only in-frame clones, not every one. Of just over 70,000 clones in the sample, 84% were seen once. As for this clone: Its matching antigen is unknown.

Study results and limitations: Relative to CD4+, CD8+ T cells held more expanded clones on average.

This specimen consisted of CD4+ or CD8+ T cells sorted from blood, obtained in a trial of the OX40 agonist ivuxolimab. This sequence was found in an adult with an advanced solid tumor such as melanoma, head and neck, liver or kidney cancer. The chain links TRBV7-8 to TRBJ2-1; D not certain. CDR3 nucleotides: TGTGCCAGCAGCCAAGCTCTGTTAGGGAATGAGCAGTTCTTC. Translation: CASSQALLGNEQFF.